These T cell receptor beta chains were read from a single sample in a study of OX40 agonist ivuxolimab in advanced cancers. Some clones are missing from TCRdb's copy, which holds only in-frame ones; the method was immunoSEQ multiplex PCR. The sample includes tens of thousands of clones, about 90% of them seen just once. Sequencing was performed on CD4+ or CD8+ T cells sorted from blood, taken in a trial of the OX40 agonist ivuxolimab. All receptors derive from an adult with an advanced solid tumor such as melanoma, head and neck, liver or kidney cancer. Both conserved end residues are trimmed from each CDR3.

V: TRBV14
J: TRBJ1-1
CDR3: ASSPTGTDTEAF

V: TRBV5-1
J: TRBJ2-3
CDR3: ASSMQTASTDTQY

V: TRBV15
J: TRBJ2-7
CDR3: ATSKGQGGSYEQY

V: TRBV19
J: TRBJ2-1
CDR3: ASSPLGQGDEQF

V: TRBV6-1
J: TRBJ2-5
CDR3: ASETPPIETQY

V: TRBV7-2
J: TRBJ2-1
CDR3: ASSLGWDINYNEQF

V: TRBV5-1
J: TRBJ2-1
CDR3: ASSLGISGRTTWNEQF

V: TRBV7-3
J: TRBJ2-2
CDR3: ASSPTGPNTGELF

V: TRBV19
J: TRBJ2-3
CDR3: ASRTGWDTDTQY

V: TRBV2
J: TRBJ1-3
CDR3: ASGRDPQGSNGNTIY

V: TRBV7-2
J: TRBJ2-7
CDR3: ASSLAQGSPYEQY

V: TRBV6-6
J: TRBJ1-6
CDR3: ASSYGTENSPLH

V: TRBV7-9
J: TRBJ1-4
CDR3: ASSRGGQAELF

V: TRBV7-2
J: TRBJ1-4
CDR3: ASSLGRINEKLF

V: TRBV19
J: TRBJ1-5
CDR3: ASSMDMAIGGNQPQH

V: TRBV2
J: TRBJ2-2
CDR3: ASSRAQTNTGELF

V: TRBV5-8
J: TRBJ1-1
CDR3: ASTQAPHMKAF

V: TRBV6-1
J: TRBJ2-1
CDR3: ASSAPIRDRDFHTEQF

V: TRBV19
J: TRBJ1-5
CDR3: ASKKGQPQH

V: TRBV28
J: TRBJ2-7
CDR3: ASQSSYEQY

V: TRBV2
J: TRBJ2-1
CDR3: ASTREGPGEQF

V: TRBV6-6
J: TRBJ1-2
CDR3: ASSDSGQGARGYT

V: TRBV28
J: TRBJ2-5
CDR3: ASSPHMQGGTQY

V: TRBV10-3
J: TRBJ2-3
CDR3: AISEPQGSTDTQY

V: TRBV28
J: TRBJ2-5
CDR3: ASSPAGGAKETQY

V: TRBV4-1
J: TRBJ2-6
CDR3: ASSPQTGSGANVLT

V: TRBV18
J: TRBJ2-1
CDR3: ASSPGQSSYNEQF

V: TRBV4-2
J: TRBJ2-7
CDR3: ASSPIQGSDYEQY

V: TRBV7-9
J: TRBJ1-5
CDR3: ASSLDRNNQPQH

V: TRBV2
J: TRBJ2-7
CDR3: ASSDLAGGPYEQY

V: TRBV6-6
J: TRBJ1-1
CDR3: ASSYPGQGAEAF

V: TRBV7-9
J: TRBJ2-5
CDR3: ASSLWIETQY

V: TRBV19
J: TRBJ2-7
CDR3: ASSTLGTSGSYEQY

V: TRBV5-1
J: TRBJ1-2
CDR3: ASSSQGGDYGYT

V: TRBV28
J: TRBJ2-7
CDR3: ASSFESGASYEQY

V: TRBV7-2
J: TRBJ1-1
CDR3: ASSLGPGNTEAF

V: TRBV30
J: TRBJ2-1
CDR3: AWSRASGANEQF

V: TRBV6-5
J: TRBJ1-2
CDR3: ASSYSRGHGYT

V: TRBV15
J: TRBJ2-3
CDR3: ATSSSTSGSGPDTQY

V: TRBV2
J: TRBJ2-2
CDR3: ASSVWDGTGELF

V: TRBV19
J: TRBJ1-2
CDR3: ASSIGGGDYGYT

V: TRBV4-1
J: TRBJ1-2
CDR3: ASSQEAGSGFYYGYT

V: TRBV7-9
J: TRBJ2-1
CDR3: ASSPRAGGNSYNEQF

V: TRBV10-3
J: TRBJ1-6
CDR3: AISESNRGNSPLH

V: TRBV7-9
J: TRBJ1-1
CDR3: ASSLEQGTEAF

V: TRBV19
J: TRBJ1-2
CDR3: ASTPEGRRSDGYT

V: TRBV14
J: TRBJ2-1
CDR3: ASTRGADNEQF

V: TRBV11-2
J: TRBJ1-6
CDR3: ASSLGAGYSPLH

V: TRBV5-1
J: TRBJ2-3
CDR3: ASSLAGTDTQY

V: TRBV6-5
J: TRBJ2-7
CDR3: ASSYLDRVAYEQY

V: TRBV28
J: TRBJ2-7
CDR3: ASSPPGVGSEQY

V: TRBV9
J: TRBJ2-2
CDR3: ASSEGGGLNTGELF

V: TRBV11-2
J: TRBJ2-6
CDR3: ASSPSPGANVLT

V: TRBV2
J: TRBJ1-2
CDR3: ATSAGEDYGYT

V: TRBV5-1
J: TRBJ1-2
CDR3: ASSELGTGLANYGYT